Presented here are 20 T cell receptor beta chains from one specimen sequenced in a study of beta chain features in type 1 diabetes. Study results and limitations: Within each of all four CD4+ subsets, Type 1 diabetes patients had TCRB CDR3s that were moderately but significantly shorter.

Sequencing targeted expressed TCRB transcripts, as all isolated RNA had been reverse transcribed. This table comes from immunoSEQ multiplex PCR, and its TCRdb copy is limited to in-frame clones, with some not included. Among about 150,000 clones listed, roughly an eighth were seen once. Antigens for these TCRs are unknown. Source material: central memory CD4+ T cells from blood. The receptors shown here come from a man younger than 35 with type 1 diabetes.

This clone was seen many times. J is TRBJ1-4 and V is TRBV18; the match to TRBD1 covers 7 bases. Losses at the gene ends were 0 bases for V and 4 bases for J; bases not matched to a gene: 2. The germline gives CDR1 KGHSH, CDR2 LQKENI. The length of the CDR3 is 15 residues. In DNA form, the CDR3 reads TGTGCCAGCTCACCACCGGGACAGCTTAATGAAAAACTGTTTTTT. Amino acid sequence: CASSPPGQLNEKLFF.

The chain couples TRBV4-2 to TRBJ1-1, with 9 positions matching TRBD1. Germline V gives CDR1 LGHNA, CDR2 YNFKEQ. The CDR3 extends over 13 amino acids. The J segment lost 5 bases and the V segment lost 6 bases, leaving 4 bases of the junction unmatched. The DNA of the CDR3 is TGTGCCAGCAGAGGACAGGGGAAGACTGAAGCTTTCTTT. This encodes CASRGQGKTEAFF.

This clone has just a few counts. The chain uses TRBV5-1 and TRBJ2-3, with D tentatively TRBD2 (5 bases). The CDR3 is 14 amino acids. Germline V CDR1 and CDR2: SGHRS, YFSETQ. Trimming took off 5 bases at V and 0 bases at J, with 10 bases between the two ends. The CDR3 region is CASSVGASTDTQYF. CDR3 bases: TGCGCCAGCAGTGTGGGAGCTAGCACAGATACGCAGTATTTT.

In this sample, this clone turned up many times. The V and J genes are TRBV4-1 and TRBJ2-1; D call uncertain. This CDR3 comprises 15 residues. V lost 1 base to trimming and J lost 9 bases, with 16 bases between them. CDR1 and CDR2 from the germline V gene are MGHRA and YSYEKL. CDR3 DNA sequence: TGCGCCAGCAGCCAAGCTTTATACCGGTATTCTGAGCAGTTCTTC. Translated, it gives CASSQALYRYSEQFF.

This clone has a handful of counts. The J gene is TRBJ1-6, the V gene TRBV11-2; D gene ambiguous. Trimming stripped 1 base from V and 8 bases from J, with 12 bases between. From germline, CDR1 is SGHAT and CDR2 FQNNGV. The CDR3 sequence is 15 residues long. The CDR3 region has the DNA TGTGCCAGCAGCTTAGCCTTGGTGGGAGATTCACCCCTCCACTTT. As protein: CASSLALVGDSPLHF.

This chain links TRBV10-3 with TRBJ2-3; 7 bases align to TRBD2. Germline CDR1 ENHRY, CDR2 SYGVKD. V was pared by 8 bases and J by 3 bases, with 11 bases of the junction left unmatched. This CDR3 contains 15 residues. The CDR3 region has the DNA TGTGCCATCGGCGTAGAGGCGGGGGATACAGATACGCAGTATTTT. It specifies CAIGVEAGDTDTQYF.

This clone was seen a few times. J is TRBJ2-5 and V is TRBV7-9; D remains ambiguous. Trimming shortened V by 5 bases and J by 2 bases, and 6 bases separated the two germline ends. Germline V gene data show CDR1 as SEHNR and CDR2 as FQNEAQ (reference sequence). The CDR3 runs to 12 residues. CDR3 loop: CASSPEQETQYF. The CDR3, as DNA: TGTGCCAGCAGCCCGGAACAAGAGACCCAGTACTTC.

The J gene is TRBJ2-3, the V gene TRBV11-2; 7 bases agree with TRBD1. Germline trimming cut 0 bases from V and 6 bases from J; bases unmatched to any gene: 3. Germline V gene sequence: CDR1 SGHAT, CDR2 FQNNGV. The CDR3 totals 14 residues. The CDR3 DNA sequence: TGTGCCAGCAGCTTAGACCTGGACAGGGATACGCAGTATTTT. Translation gives CASSLDLDRDTQYF.

This chain links TRBV29-1 with TRBJ2-3; 11 bases agree with TRBD1. The trim removed 8 bases at V and 4 bases at J, leaving 14 bases unmatched. The germline V gene encodes CDR1 SQVTM and CDR2 ANQGSEA. CDR3 length equals 16 residues. CDR3 sequence: CSTGQGGGSSADTQYF. The CDR3 nucleotides read TGCAGCACGGGACAGGGGGGCGGGTCTTCGGCAGATACGCAGTATTTT.

This clone was detected a few times. The junction and the germline gene differ at one end; a read error may be behind it. The V and J genes are TRBV7-9 and TRBJ2-7; unclear D gene. The germline V gene encodes CDR1 SEHNR and CDR2 FQNEAQ (reference sequence). The CDR3 runs to 13 residues. The CDR3 sequence is CASSFVSRPPSDF. CDR3 DNA sequence: TGTGCCAGCAGCTTCGTCTCGCGCCCCCCGTCGGACTTC.

This clone was picked up a small number of times. The chain joins TRBV10-2 to TRBJ1-3, with D uncertain. Germline loops: CDR1 WSHSY, CDR2 SAAADI. The CDR3 runs to 14 residues. CDR3 DNA sequence: TGCCCCCCTCGCTCTAAGAGCTCTGGAAACACCATATATTTT. As protein: CPPRSKSSGNTIYF.

This clone was counted a few times. This rearrangement joins TRBV13 to TRBJ2-3; possibly TRBD1 for D (6 bases). From germline, CDR1 is PRHDT and CDR2 FYEKMQ (reference sequence). The CDR3 consists of 16 residues. The V end was cut by 2 bases, the J end by 3 bases, with 15 bases between. In DNA form, the CDR3 reads TGTGCCAGCAGCTTAAAAGTACAGGGATGGACAGATACGCAGTATTTT. Its translation: CASSLKVQGWTDTQYF.

V is TRBV29-1 and J is TRBJ1-1; TRBD1 aligns across 10 bases. This CDR3 spans 13 amino acids. In germline, CDR1 is SQVTM, CDR2 ANQGSEA. Germline trimming cut 7 bases from V and 1 base from J; bases unmatched to any gene: 3. Here the CDR3 reads CSGDRGGNTEAFF. CDR3 sequence (DNA): TGCAGCGGGGACAGGGGAGGGAACACTGAAGCTTTCTTT.

The chain couples TRBV6-4 to TRBJ2-2; perhaps TRBD1 as D (5 bases). CDR3 length equals 13 residues. Trimming removed 3 bases from V and 6 bases from J, with 8 bases in between. The V gene's germline CDR1 is MRHNA and CDR2 SNTAGT. The CDR3 protein is CASSEGAAGELFF. The CDR3 coding sequence is TGTGCCAGCAGTGAAGGGGCAGCCGGGGAGCTGTTTTTT.

This clone was seen only a few times. The chain carries TRBV30 and TRBJ2-5, with a possible D match to TRBD2 (6 bases). The CDR3 consists of 13 residues. The V end was cut by 2 bases, the J end by 2 bases, with 9 bases between. In germline, CDR1 is GTSNPN, CDR2 SVGIG (reference sequence). The CDR3 protein is CAWSWGTQETQYF. The CDR3 DNA sequence: TGTGCCTGGAGTTGGGGGACTCAAGAGACCCAGTACTTC.

This clone has a handful of counts. The chain uses TRBV29-1 and TRBJ2-4; maybe TRBD1 (6 bases). Germline CDR1 is SQVTM and CDR2 is ANQGSEA. V was cut by 7 bases and J by 3 bases, with 19 bases left in between. The CDR3 extends over 15 amino acids. For the CDR3, the DNA is TGCAGCGCTCTCCGACAGGCTGGGGTCAAAAACATTCAGTACTTC. Translation gives CSALRQAGVKNIQYF.

This clone was observed a few times. The chain combines TRBV30 with TRBJ1-2, with D perhaps TRBD1 (5 bases). The V and J ends lost 3 bases and 2 bases respectively, with 10 bases between them. Germline V gene lookup returns CDR1 GTSNPN and CDR2 SVGIG (reference sequence). The CDR3 loop spans 13 amino acids. The CDR3 loop reads CAWRRGTNYGYTF. The CDR3 nucleotides read TGTGCCTGGAGGAGAGGGACCAACTATGGCTACACCTTC.

The chain uses TRBV5-4 and TRBJ2-3, with 10 positions matching TRBD2. Germline V gene lookup returns CDR1 SGHNT and CDR2 YYREEE (reference sequence). The CDR3 is 15 residues long. Trimming at V came to 2 bases and at J to 4 bases, leaving 4 bases not matched to a gene. The CDR3 nucleotides are TGTGCCAGCAGCTTCGGAGCGGGAGGGGCAGATACGCAGTATTTT. Its translation is CASSFGAGGADTQYF.

This sequence joins TRBV25-1 and TRBJ2-7, with 10 positions matching TRBD1. Looked up from germline, CDR1 is MGHDK and CDR2 is SYGVNS. CDR3 length: 14 amino acids. J was trimmed by 3 bases and V by 6 bases; bases with no gene match: 5. The chain's CDR3 is CASSARTGGYEQYF. The CDR3 nucleotides are TGTGCCAGCAGCGCAAGGACAGGGGGCTACGAGCAGTACTTC.

V gene TRBV7-3 combines with J gene TRBJ2-3, with D maybe TRBD2 (6 bases). The V and J ends lost 5 bases and 4 bases respectively, with 19 bases between them. In germline, CDR1 is SGHTA, CDR2 FQGTGA. CDR3 length: 16 residues. The CDR3 loop is CASSRRDSQSADTQYF. In DNA form, the CDR3 reads TGTGCCAGCAGCCGACGGGACTCCCAGTCGGCAGATACGCAGTATTTT. Using reference TRBV7-3 and TRBJ2-3 for the parts outside the CDR3, the full variable domain is GAGVSQTPSNKVTEKGKYVELRCDPISGHTALYWYRQSLGQGPEFLIYFQGTGAADDSGLPNDRFFAVRPEGSVSTLKIQRTERGDSAVYLCASSRRDSQSADTQYFGPGTRLTVL.